These T cell receptor beta chains were read from a single sample in a study of cytotoxic CD8 clonotypes in ibrutinib-treated CLL. This table comes from immunoSEQ multiplex PCR, and its TCRdb copy is limited to in-frame clones, with some not included. The table records nearly 300,000 clones, 65% to 85% of them present only once. The sample here was PBMCs, taken at disease progression, from a patient treated with ibrutinib. These receptors were collected from a human donor with chronic lymphocytic leukemia. Each CDR3 is given with its conserved first and last residue. The D gene is left open where the match is weak. Clone size is stated in some rows and not others, as once, few, many or a class when expanded.

TRBV4-3	-	few	TRBJ2-3	CASSQGATDTQYF	TGCGCCAGCAGCCAAGGAGCCACAGATACGCAGTATTTT
TRBV11-2	TRBD1	few	TRBJ2-7	CASSFNLGTVTYEQYF	TGTGCCAGCAGCTTCAATCTCGGGACAGTTACCTACGAGCAGTACTTC
TRBV7-2	-	once	TRBJ2-5	CASSNKGPQETQYF	TGTGCCAGCAGCAATAAAGGACCACAAGAGACCCAGTACTTC
TRBV10-3	-	-	TRBJ1-3	CATRQDLSGNTIYF	TGTGCCACAAGACAGGACCTCTCTGGAAACACCATATATTTT
TRBV10-3	-	-	TRBJ2-3	CAISESRGRTDTQYF	TGTGCCATCAGTGAGTCCCGGGGGCGAACAGATACGCAGTATTTT
TRBV7-3	TRBD2	-	TRBJ2-2	CASSLGGLAGENTGELFF	TGTGCCAGCAGCTTAGGTGGACTAGCGGGAGAGAACACCGGGGAGCTGTTTTTT
TRBV6-5	TRBD1	-	TRBJ1-2	CASSSTGEGYYGYTF	TGTGCCAGCAGTTCCACAGGGGAGGGGTACTATGGCTACACCTTC
TRBV2	-	-	TRBJ2-3	CASSEESYTDTQYF	TGTGCCAGCAGTGAGGAATCTTACACAGATACGCAGTATTTT
TRBV5-1	-	few	TRBJ1-3	CASSDGQSSGNTIYF	TGCGCCAGCAGCGACGGACAGAGCTCTGGAAACACCATATATTTT
TRBV4-2	TRBD2	few	TRBJ2-7	CASSSWASGSGGYEQYF	TGTGCCAGCAGCTCATGGGCTAGCGGGAGTGGGGGCTACGAGCAGTACTTC
TRBV27	-	-	TRBJ2-3	CASSGARGRRASTDTQYF	TGTGCCAGCAGTGGAGCCCGGGGCCGACGTGCTAGCACAGATACGCAGTATTTT
TRBV25-1	TRBD1	-	TRBJ2-7	CASIGHLGQGEQYF	TGTGCCAGCATCGGACATTTGGGACAGGGGGAGCAGTACTTC
TRBV5-6	TRBD1	-	TRBJ1-2	CASGTGSYGYTF	TGTGCCAGCGGGACAGGGTCCTATGGCTACACCTTC
TRBV7-2	-	-	TRBJ2-7	CASSGTRVGGPYEQYF	TGTGCCAGCAGCGGGACTCGGGTGGGAGGCCCCTACGAGCAGTACTTC